The clone carrying this TCR beta chain was recorded at least ten times. At least 3 on the Clinical Activity Score was recorded for ophthalmopathy patients, who also had NOSPECS grade at least 4 and duration under 3 months. The source material, RNA transcripts, was used to amplify TCR beta CDR3 regions. HTBI primers were the set used in a first-round RT-PCR of the TCR CDR3. TCRdb reprocessed the multiplex PCR reads via MiXCR and lists one record per CDR3 protein. The sample shows about 590,000 distinct CDR3 sequences, 14% of them seen only once. The data were taken from a study of T cells in Graves' hyperthyroidism and ophthalmopathy. About the research overall: At initial diagnosis, before any treatment had begun, peripheral blood was obtained.

This CDR3 contains 17 residues. Germline V gene lookup returns CDR1 DFQATT and CDR2 SNEGSKA (reference sequence). Trimming removed 0 bases from V and 4 bases from J, with 20 bases in between. The sequenced sample was blood. This clonotype was sampled from a woman aged 18 to 35 with Graves' ophthalmopathy. The chain employs TRBV20-1 and TRBJ2-3; D possibly corresponds to TRBD2 (5 bases). For the CDR3, the DNA is TGCAGTGCTAGAGAGAGGGTGTGGGAGACGAGGGCAGATACGCAGTATTTT. It codes for CSARERVWETRADTQYF.